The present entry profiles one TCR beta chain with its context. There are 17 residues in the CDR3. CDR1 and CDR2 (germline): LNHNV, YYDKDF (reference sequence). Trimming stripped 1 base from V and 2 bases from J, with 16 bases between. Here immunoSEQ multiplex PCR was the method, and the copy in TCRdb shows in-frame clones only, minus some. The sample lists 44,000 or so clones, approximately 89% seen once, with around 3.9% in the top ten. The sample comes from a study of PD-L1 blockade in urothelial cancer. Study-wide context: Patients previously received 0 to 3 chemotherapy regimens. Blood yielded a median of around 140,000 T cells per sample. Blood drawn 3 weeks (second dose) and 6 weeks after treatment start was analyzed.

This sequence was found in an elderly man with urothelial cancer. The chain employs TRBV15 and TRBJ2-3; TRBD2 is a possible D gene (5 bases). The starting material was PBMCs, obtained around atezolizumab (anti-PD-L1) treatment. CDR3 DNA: TGTGCCACCAGCAGAGTACCGGAGGACCCATACACAGATACGCAGTATTTT. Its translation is CATSRVPEDPYTDTQYF. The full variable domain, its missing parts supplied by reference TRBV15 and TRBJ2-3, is DAMVIQNPRYQVTQFGKPVTLSCSQTLNHNVMYWYQQKSSQAPKLLFHYYDKDFNNEADTPDNFQSRRPNTSFCFLDIRSPGLGDTAMYLCATSRVPEDPYTDTQYFGPGTRLTVL.